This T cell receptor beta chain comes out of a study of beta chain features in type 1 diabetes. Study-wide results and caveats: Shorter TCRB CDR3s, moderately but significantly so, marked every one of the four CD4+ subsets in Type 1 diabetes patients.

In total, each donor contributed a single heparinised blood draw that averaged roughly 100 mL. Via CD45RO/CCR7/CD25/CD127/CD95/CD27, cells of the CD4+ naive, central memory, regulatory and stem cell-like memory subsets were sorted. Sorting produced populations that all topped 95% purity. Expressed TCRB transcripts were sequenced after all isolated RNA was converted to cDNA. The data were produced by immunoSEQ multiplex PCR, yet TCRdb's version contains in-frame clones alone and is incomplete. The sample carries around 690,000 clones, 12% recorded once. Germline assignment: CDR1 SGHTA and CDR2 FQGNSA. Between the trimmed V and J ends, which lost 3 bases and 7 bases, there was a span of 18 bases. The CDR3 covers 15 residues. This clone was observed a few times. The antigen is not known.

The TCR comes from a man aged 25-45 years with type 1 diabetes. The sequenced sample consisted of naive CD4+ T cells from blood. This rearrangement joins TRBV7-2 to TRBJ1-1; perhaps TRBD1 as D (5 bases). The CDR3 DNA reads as TGTGCCAGCAGCTTGCCCCCCGGGGCCCTCCATGAAGCTTTCTTT. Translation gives CASSLPPGALHEAFF.